The source of this T cell receptor (beta chain) is a study of control samples from healthy donors and cancer patients. The germline V gene has CDR1 SQVTM and CDR2 ANQGSEA. Unmatched junction bases numbered 4, after V lost 6 bases and J lost 7 bases. There are 12 residues in the CDR3. Libraries were prepared by immunoSEQ multiplex PCR; TCRdb keeps only in-frame clonotypes and omits some of them. The sample yields about 140,000 clones, around 85% seen once. Sequenced: blood. This receptor was identified in a woman aged 25 to 39 in good health. The genes are TRBV29-1 and TRBJ1-5; 9 nucleotides agree with TRBD1. CDR3 loop: CSVQTGGQPQHF. The CDR3 coding sequence is TGCAGCGTCCAGACAGGGGGACAGCCCCAGCATTTT.